This record looks at one TCR beta chain sequence and its context. Its target is not known. This specimen comes from a study of radiotherapy plus CTLA-4 blockade in lung cancer. Study summary: Across the patients, objective responses occurred in approximately 18%, and disease control in roughly 30%.

Here immunoSEQ multiplex PCR was the method, and the copy in TCRdb shows in-frame clones only, minus some. The sample holds about 67,000 clones, around 69% seen once. Whole-study findings and limits: The study found tumor-derived TCR clones expanded in blood after radiotherapy plus ipilimumab. In blood, early T cell clone dynamics reportedly predicted response best, together with interferon-beta.

Germline lookup yields CDR1 SGHTA and CDR2 FQGNSA. Trimming took 2 bases from V and 5 from J; bases not matched to a gene: 5. This CDR3 region has 16 residues. The source was peripheral blood, collected from a patient treated with radiotherapy plus ipilimumab. This TCR was sampled from a human donor with non-small cell lung cancer whose response to radiotherapy plus ipilimumab could not be evaluated. Some clones in this sample may be carry-over from other donors' samples. The rearrangement links TRBV7-2 to TRBJ1-6, with 8 bases matching TRBD1. In DNA form, the CDR3 reads TGTGCCAGCAGCTTATACCAGGGGGCCAATAATTCACCCCTCCACTTT. Translation gives CASSLYQGANNSPLHF.